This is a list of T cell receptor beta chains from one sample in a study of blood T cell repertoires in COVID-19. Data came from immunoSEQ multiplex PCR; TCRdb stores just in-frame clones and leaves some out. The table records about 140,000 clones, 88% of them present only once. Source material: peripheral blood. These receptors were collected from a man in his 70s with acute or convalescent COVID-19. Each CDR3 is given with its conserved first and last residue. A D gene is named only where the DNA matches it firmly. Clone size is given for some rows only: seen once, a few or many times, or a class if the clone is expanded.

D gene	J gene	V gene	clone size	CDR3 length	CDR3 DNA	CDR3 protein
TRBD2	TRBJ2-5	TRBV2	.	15	TGTGCCAGCAGTGCTGGACTAGCGGGGGAAGAGACCCAGTACTTC	CASSAGLAGEETQYF
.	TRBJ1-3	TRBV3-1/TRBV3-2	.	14	TGTGCCAGCACCCTACGGGATTCTGGAAACACCATATATTTT	CASTLRDSGNTIYF
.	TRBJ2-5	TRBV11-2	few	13	TGTGCCAGCAGCTTAGAAGCCGGGAAGACCCAGTACTTC	CASSLEAGKTQYF
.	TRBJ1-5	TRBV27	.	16	TGTGCCAGCAGTTTATCCCGCGGATTGGGCAATCAGCCCCAGCATTTT	CASSLSRGLGNQPQHF
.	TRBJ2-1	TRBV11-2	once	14	TGTGCCAGCAGCTTAGATCCGGCGGGCAATGAGCAGTTCTTC	CASSLDPAGNEQFF
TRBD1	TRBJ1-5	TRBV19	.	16	TGTGCCAGTTCGCTTCGACAGGGGGCTAGCAATCAGCCCCAGCATTTT	CASSLRQGASNQPQHF
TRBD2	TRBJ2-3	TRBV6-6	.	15	TGTGCCAGCAGGCAAGCGGGAGGGCCAAGAGATACGCAGTATTTT	CASRQAGGPRDTQYF
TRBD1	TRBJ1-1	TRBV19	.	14	TGTGCCAGTAGTTTCCGGGACAGGAACACTGAAGCTTTCTTT	CASSFRDRNTEAFF
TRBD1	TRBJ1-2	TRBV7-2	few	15	TGTGCCAGCAGCTTAGTGCCAGGGGGATCGGCTGGCTACACCTTC	CASSLVPGGSAGYTF
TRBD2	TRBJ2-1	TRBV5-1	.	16	TGCGCCAGCAGCTTGAGGGGAGGGGCAGGTAGTAATGAGCAGTTCTTC	CASSLRGGAGSNEQFF
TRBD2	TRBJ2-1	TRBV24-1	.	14	TGTGCCACCAGTGTTAGCGGGGGAAGCAATGAGCAGTTCTTC	CATSVSGGSNEQFF
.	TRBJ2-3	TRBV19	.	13	TGTGCCAGTAGTATGTCGCCGGGAGATACGCAGTATTTT	CASSMSPGDTQYF
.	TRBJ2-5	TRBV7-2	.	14	TGTGCCAGCAGCTTACAAAGGGGATTTGGGACCCAGTACTTC	CASSLQRGFGTQYF
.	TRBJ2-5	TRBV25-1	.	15	TGTGCCAGCAGTGCCTACACAGGGAACCAAGAGACCCAGTACTTC	CASSAYTGNQETQYF
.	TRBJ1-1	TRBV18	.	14	TGTGCCAGCTCACCACGCGGGGGAAACACTGAAGCTTTCTTT	CASSPRGGNTEAFF
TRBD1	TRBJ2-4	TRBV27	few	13	TGTGCCAGCAGACGACAGGGTCAAAACATTCAGTACTTC	CASRRQGQNIQYF
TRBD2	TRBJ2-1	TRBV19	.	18	TGTGCCAGTAGTACCCCCCCCGGGAGCGGGAGTTTCCACAATGAGCAGTTCTTC	CASSTPPGSGSFHNEQFF
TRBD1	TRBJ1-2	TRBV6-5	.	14	TGTGCCAGCAGCCCGGGACAGGGGGGCTATGGCTACACCTTC	CASSPGQGGYGYTF
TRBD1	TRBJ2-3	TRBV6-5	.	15	TGTGCCAGCAGGGACAGGTTCTCCAACACAGATACGCAGTATTTT	CASRDRFSNTDTQYF
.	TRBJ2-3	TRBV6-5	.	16	TGTGCCAGCAGTTACAGAGCCCCAGGGGCGGGAGATACGCAGTATTTT	CASSYRAPGAGDTQYF
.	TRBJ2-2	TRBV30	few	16	TGTGCCTGGAGTGGTATGAGGCAGGGATACACCGGGGAGCTGTTTTTT	CAWSGMRQGYTGELFF
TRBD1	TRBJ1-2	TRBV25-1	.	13	TGTGCCAGCAGTGAAAGAACAGGGGGTGGCTACACCTTC	CASSERTGGGYTF
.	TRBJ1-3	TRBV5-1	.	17	TGCGCCAGCAGTAATCAGGGATCTGTTCGATCTGGAAACACCATATATTTT	CASSNQGSVRSGNTIYF
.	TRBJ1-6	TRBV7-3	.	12	TGTGCCAGCAGCTCGGGGAATTCACCCCTCCACTTT	CASSSGNSPLHF
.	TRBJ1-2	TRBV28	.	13	TGTGCCAGCAGTTTAGGACAGAACTATGGCTACACCTTC	CASSLGQNYGYTF
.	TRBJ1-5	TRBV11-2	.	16	TGTGCCAGCAGCGGGGGGGGCAGGGATAGCAATCAGCCCCAGCATTTT	CASSGGGRDSNQPQHF
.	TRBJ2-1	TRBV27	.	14	TGTGCCAGCAGTTTATCGCGGCCTCCGAATGAGCAGTTCTTC	CASSLSRPPNEQFF
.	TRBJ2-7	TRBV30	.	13	TGTGCCTGGAGTGTAAGCGGAAACTACGAGCAGTACTTC	CAWSVSGNYEQYF
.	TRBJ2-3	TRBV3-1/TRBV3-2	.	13	TGTGCCAGCAGCCAAGATCGCCGGGAGACGCAGTATTTT	CASSQDRRETQYF
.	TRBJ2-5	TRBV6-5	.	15	TGTGCCAGCAGTACTGGGACTGTTACCATTCAGACCCAGTACTTC	CASSTGTVTIQTQYF
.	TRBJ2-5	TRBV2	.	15	TGTGCCAGCAGGCCCCAGGGAAGAAGTGGGGAGACCCAGTACTTC	CASRPQGRSGETQYF